The 2 T cell receptor beta chains listed next were all sequenced from one sample in a study of cytomegalovirus exposure and HLA in healthy donors (dated by TCRdb to the late 2010s). Receptor amplification or capture employed the immunoSEQ multiplex PCR assay. For the multiplex PCR, a mixture combining 60 forward primers for TCR Vbeta segments and 13 reverse primers for TCR Jbeta segments was used. TCRdb took over this immuneACCESS table, retaining in-frame rearrangements with V and J assigned. Such tables are incomplete; in checked studies, under half of the missing clones stem from an unresolved V gene, and the remainder is unexplained. The sample table holds about 130,000 clones, of which about four fifths were seen once. The ten top clones hold around 3.6% of the sample. Sequencing was carried out using PBMCs. These receptors were obtained from a man aged 35 to 55 in good health and CMV-seronegative.

V usage is TRBV11-2 and J usage is TRBJ2-1; D is uncertain. The CDR3 contains 14 residues. V was shortened by 3 bases and J by 2 bases, with 8 bases between the two germline ends. Germline V gene sequence: CDR1 SGHAT, CDR2 FQNNGV. The CDR3 loop reads CASSFTIPYNEQFF. DNA for the CDR3: TGTGCCAGCAGCTTTACTATCCCCTACAATGAGCAGTTCTTC.

Points on this clone: A read error may produce the germline difference seen at one junction end. This chain uses TRBV7-9 with TRBJ2-5; D is possibly TRBD1 (5 bases). This CDR3 has 16 amino acids. The germline V gene encodes CDR1 SEHNR and CDR2 FQNEAQ (reference sequence). The DNA for the CDR3 is TGTTCCAGCAGCTGGTACCTGGGGCAGGGTAAAGAGACCCAGTACTTC. It yields the protein CSSSWYLGQGKETQYF.